This is a list of T cell receptor beta chains from one sample in a study of OX40 agonist ivuxolimab in advanced cancers. This table comes from immunoSEQ multiplex PCR, and its TCRdb copy is limited to in-frame clones, with some not included. The sample includes roughly 68,000 clones, around 83% of them seen just once. Sequenced here: CD4+ or CD8+ T cells sorted from blood, sampled in a trial of the OX40 agonist ivuxolimab. Source of these receptors: an adult with an advanced solid tumor such as melanoma, head and neck, liver or kidney cancer. Each CDR3 is given with its conserved first and last residue. A D gene is named only where the DNA matches it firmly.

cdr3_aa	d_call	v_call	j_call
CASSIMAGANTGELFF	-	TRBV19	TRBJ2-2
CASSPTFGLAELAKNIQYF	TRBD2	TRBV5-1	TRBJ2-4
CASSGGTPYEKLFF	-	TRBV6-1	TRBJ1-4
CASSLGTGASYEQYF	TRBD1	TRBV18	TRBJ2-7
CASNRQSSYEQYF	-	TRBV6-1	TRBJ2-7
CASSLGTGGETQYF	TRBD1	TRBV7-6	TRBJ2-5
CASSLSDGPNSPLHF	-	TRBV7-8	TRBJ1-6
CASSLMRGADTQYF	TRBD2	TRBV28	TRBJ2-3
CASSLQGKLFF	-	TRBV6-1	TRBJ1-4
CASSQRQGPNSPLHF	TRBD1	TRBV5-1	TRBJ1-6
CASSADTHNEQFF	-	TRBV19	TRBJ2-1
CASRFSSTDTQYF	-	TRBV6-1	TRBJ2-3
CASSNRLAGSYEQYF	TRBD2	TRBV7-9	TRBJ2-7
CASSQDLILETGNTKLFF	TRBD1	TRBV4-2	TRBJ1-4
CASSYPAGGNTGELFF	TRBD2	TRBV6-5	TRBJ2-2
CASSKARATTEAFF	-	TRBV21-1	TRBJ1-1
CASSPLGIQETQYF	-	TRBV5-6	TRBJ2-5
CASSLQGVGGNTIYF	TRBD1	TRBV7-8	TRBJ1-3
CASSQEGLHPDF	-	TRBV4-2	TRBJ2-5
CASNMGLAGDNEQFF	TRBD2	TRBV27	TRBJ2-1
CASTSPRPSGNTIYF	-	TRBV28	TRBJ1-3
CASMRGGETQYF	-	TRBV11-2	TRBJ2-5
CASSQARSNTGELFF	-	TRBV4-1	TRBJ2-2
CASSLDPGGLETQYF	-	TRBV19	TRBJ2-5
CASSKRQGGGTEAFF	TRBD1	TRBV27	TRBJ1-1
CASSKGTGNQPQHF	-	TRBV2	TRBJ1-5
CASSLRAGGANTGELFF	-	TRBV11-2	TRBJ2-2